This record looks at one T cell receptor (beta chain) sequence and its context. Its antigen is currently unknown. This specimen belongs to a study of cytomegalovirus exposure and HLA in healthy donors. PCR used 60 Vbeta primers and 13 Jbeta primers. TCRdb's table, derived via immunoSEQ multiplex PCR, lists solely in-frame clones and lacks some. The table includes about 150,000 clones, 65% to 85% detected once. Study findings and constraints: Productive rates of about 87% or about 30% were seen for most TCR beta V segments in an earlier analysis. The classifier reportedly diagnosed cytomegalovirus status with high sensitivity and specificity. Differences between HLA loci emerged in a later analysis of TCR association rates, with DRB1 most and HLA-C fewest.

The CDR3 extends over 15 amino acids. Per germline, CDR1 SGHTA and CDR2 FQGNSA. The ends were cut back, 4 bases at V and 4 bases at J, with 14 bases in the middle. This clonotype was obtained from a woman in her 40s in good health and CMV-seropositive. Sequencing was done on a sample of PBMCs. This rearrangement joins TRBV7-2 to TRBJ2-1, with a weak D call TRBD2 (6 bases). CDR3 protein: CASSSGLILYNEQFF. The CDR3 DNA follows: TGTGCCAGCAGCTCAGGACTAATTTTGTACAATGAGCAGTTCTTC.